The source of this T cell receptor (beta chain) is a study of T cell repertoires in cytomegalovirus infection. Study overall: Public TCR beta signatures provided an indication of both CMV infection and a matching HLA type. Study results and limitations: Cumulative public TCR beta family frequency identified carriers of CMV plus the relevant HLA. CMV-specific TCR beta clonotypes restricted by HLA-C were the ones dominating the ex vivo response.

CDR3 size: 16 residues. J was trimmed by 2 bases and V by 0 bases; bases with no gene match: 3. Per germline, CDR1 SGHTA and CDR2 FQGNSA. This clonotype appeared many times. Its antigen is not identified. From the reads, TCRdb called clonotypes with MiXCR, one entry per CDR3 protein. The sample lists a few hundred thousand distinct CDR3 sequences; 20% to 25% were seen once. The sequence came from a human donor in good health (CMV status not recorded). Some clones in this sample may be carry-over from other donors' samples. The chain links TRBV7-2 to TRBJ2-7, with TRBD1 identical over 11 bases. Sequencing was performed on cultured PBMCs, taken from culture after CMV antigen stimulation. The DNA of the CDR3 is TGTGCCAGCAGCTTAGCGGCGGGACAGGGGGCCTACGAGCAGTACTTC. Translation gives CASSLAAGQGAYEQYF.